The 3 T cell receptor beta chains given below trace back to one sample, sequenced in a study of untreated major depressive disorder. Assay: immunoSEQ multiplex PCR; the TCRdb copy retains only in-frame clones and omits some. Of just over 20,000 clones listed, 90% to 95% were seen once; the top ten hold roughly 0.31%. What was sequenced was CD4+ T cells from PBMCs. These receptors all stem from a man younger than 40 in good health.

The chain employs TRBV6-1 and TRBJ1-2; D is uncertain. V was trimmed by 6 bases and J by 4 bases, leaving 12 bases between them. The CDR3 is 13 amino acids. Germline V gene lookup returns CDR1 MNHNS and CDR2 SASEGT. The CDR3: CASRLGDGYGYTF. Written as DNA, the CDR3 is TGTGCCAGCAGATTGGGAGACGGCTATGGCTACACCTTC.

This clone was seen a handful of times. This sequence joins TRBV5-1 and TRBJ1-4; possibly TRBD1 for D (5 bases). The CDR3 is 14 amino acids. Germline CDR1 is SGHRS and CDR2 is YFSETQ. V shed 4 bases and J shed 6 bases, with 13 bases lying between them. The CDR3 spells CASSMTAGDEKLFF. CDR3 bases: TGCGCCAGCAGCATGACAGCTGGGGATGAAAAACTGTTTTTT. The full variable domain, rest sourced from reference TRBV5-1 and TRBJ1-4, is KAGVTQTPRYLIKTRGQQVTLSCSPISGHRSVSWYQQTPGQGLQFLFEYFSETQRNKGNFPGRFSGRQFSNSRSEMNVSTLELGDSALYLCASSMTAGDEKLFFGSGTQLSVL.

The chain recombines TRBV7-3 with TRBJ1-1; weak D call: TRBD1 (5 bases). Germline V gene sequence: CDR1 SGHTA, CDR2 FQGTGA. CDR3 length: 15 amino acids. V was cut by 5 bases and J by 2 bases, with 15 bases left in between. The CDR3 DNA reads as TGTGCCAGCAGCCCCTCACAGGCCCGAAACACTGAAGCTTTCTTT. This gives the protein CASSPSQARNTEAFF.